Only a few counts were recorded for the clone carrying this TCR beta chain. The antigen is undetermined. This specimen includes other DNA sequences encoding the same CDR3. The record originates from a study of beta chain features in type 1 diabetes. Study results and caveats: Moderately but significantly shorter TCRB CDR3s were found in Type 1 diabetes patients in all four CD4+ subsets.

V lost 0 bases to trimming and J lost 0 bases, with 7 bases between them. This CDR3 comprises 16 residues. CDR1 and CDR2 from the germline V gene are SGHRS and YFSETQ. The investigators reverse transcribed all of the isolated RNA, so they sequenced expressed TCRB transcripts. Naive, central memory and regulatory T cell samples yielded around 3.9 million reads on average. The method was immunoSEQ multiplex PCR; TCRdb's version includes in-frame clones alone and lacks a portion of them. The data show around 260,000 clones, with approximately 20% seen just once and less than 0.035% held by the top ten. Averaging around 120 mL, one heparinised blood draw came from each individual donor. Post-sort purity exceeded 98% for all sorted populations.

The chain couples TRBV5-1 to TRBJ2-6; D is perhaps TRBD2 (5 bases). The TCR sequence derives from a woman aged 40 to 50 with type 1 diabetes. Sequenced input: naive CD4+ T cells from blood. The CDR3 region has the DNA TGCGCCAGCAGCTTGGCCGGGGTCTCTGGGGCCAACGTCCTGACTTTC. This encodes CASSLAGVSGANVLTF.